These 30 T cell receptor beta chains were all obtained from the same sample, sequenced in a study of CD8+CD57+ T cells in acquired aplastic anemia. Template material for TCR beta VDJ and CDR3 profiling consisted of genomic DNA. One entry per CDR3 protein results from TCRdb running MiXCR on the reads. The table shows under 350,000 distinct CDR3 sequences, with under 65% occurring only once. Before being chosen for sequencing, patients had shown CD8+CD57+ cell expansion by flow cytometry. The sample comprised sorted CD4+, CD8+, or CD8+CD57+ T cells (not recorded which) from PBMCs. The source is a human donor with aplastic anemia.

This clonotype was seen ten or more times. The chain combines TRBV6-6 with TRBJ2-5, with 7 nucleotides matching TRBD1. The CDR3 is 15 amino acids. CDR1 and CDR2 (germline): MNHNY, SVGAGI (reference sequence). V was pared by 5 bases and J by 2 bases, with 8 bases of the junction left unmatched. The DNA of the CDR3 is TGTGCCAGCAGTCTCCTCCGGGACAGACAAGAGACCCAGTACTTC. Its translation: CASSLLRDRQETQYF.

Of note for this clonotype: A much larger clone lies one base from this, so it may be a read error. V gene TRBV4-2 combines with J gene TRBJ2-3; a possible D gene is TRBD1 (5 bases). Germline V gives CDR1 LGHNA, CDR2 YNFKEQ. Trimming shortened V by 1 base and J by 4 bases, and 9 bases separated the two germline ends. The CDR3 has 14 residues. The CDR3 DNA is TGTGCCAGCAGCCAAGGACAGTTCGCAGATACGCAGTATTTT. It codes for CASSQGQFADTQYF.

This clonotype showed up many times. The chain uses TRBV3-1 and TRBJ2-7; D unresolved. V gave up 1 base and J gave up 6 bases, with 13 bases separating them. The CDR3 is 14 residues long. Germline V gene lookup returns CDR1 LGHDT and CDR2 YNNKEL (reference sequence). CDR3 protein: CASSQVPGRSEQYF. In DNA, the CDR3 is TGTGCCAGCAGCCAAGTCCCGGGCAGGTCCGAGCAGTACTTC.

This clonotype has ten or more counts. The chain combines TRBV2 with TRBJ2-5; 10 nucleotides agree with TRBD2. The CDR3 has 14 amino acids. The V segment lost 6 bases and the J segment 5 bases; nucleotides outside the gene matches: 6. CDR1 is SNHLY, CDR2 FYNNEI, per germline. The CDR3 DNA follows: TGTGCCAGCAGAAGGACTAGCGGTGGTGAGACCCAGTACTTC. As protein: CASRRTSGGETQYF.

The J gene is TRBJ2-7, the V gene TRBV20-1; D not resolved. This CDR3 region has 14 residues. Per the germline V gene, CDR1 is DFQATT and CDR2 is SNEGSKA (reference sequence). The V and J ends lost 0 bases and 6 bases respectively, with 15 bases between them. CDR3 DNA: TGCAGTGCTAGAGATATCGGAGAGACGGGCGAGCAGTACTTC. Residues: CSARDIGETGEQYF.

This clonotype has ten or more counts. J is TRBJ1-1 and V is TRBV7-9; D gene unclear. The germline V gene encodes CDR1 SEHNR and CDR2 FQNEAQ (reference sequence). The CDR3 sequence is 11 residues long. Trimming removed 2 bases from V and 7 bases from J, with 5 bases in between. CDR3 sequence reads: CASSLNREAFF. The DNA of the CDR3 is TGTGCCAGCAGCTTAAACCGTGAAGCTTTCTTT. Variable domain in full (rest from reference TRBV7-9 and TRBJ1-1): DTGVSQNPRHKITKRGQNVTFRCDPISEHNRLYWYRQTLGQGPEFLTYFQNEAQLEKSRLLSDRFSAERPKGSFSTLEIQRTEQGDSAMYLCASSLNREAFFGQGTRLTVV.

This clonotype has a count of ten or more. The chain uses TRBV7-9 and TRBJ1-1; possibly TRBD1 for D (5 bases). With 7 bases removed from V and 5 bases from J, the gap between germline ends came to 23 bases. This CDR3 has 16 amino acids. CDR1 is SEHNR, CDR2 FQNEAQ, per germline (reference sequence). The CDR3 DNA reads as TGTGCCAGCACCTTGGCCCACTACCAGGGAGGGACTGAAGCTTTCTTT. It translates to CASTLAHYQGGTEAFF.

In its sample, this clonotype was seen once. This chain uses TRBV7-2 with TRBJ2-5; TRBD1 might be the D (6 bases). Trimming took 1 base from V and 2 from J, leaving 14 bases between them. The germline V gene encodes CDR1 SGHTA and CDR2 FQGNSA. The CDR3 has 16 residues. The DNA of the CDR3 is TGTGCCAGCAGCTTAGGGGGGCCAGGGCGACAAGAGACCCAGTACTTC. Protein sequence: CASSLGGPGRQETQYF.

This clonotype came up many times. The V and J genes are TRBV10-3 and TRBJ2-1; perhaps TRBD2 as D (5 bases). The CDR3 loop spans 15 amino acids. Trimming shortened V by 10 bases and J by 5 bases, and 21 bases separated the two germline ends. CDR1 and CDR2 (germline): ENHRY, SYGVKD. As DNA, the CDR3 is TGTGCCACCCGGACGAGGACTGATGGGGACAATGAGCAGTTCTTC. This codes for CATRTRTDGDNEQFF.

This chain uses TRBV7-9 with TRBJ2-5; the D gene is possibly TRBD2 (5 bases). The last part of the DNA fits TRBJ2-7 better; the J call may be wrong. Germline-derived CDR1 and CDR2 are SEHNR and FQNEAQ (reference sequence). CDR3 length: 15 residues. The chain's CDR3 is CASTYYGGSSYEQYF. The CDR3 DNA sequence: TGTGCCAGCACCTACTATGGCGGGTCCTCCTACGAGCAGTACTTC.

CDR3 DNA: TGTGCCAGCAGGGACAGGGGGCGCAGCACAGATACGCAGTATTTT. Amino acid sequence: CASRDRGRSTDTQYF. The rearrangement uses TRBV6-9 and TRBJ2-3; 11 bases align to TRBD1. V shed 6 bases, J shed 0 bases, and the junction held 2 bases outside the gene matches. The germline V gene encodes CDR1 MNHGY and CDR2 SVAAGI. This CDR3 has 15 amino acids.

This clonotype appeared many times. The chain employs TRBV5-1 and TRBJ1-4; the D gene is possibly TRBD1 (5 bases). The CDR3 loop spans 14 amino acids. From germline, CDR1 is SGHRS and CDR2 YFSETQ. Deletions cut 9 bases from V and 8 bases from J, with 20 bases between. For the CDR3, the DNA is TGCGCCACCCCCAAGGCCGGGGGTCGGGAAAAACTGTTTTTT. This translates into CATPKAGGREKLFF. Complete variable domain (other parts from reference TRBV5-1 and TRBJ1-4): KAGVTQTPRYLIKTRGQQVTLSCSPISGHRSVSWYQQTPGQGLQFLFEYFSETQRNKGNFPGRFSGRQFSNSRSEMNVSTLELGDSALYLCATPKAGGREKLFFGSGTQLSVL.

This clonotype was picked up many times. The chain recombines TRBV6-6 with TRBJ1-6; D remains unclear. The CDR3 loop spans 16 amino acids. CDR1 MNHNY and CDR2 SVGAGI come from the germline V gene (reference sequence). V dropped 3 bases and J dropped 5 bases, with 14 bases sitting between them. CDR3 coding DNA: TGTGCCAGCAGTTATTTTGCCAGGAGAAATAATTCACCCCTCCACTTT. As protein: CASSYFARRNNSPLHF.

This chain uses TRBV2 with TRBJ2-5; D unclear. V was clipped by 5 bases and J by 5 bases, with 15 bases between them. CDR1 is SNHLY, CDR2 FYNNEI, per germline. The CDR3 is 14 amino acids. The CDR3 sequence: CASSLGQRPETQYF. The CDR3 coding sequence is TGTGCCAGCAGTTTAGGGCAGCGTCCGGAGACCCAGTACTTC.

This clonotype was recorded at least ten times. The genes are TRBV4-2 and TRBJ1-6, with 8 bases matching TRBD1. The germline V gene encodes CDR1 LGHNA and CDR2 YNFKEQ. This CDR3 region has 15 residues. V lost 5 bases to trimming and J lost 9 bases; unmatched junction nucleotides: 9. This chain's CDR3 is CASSAGTGEFSPLHF. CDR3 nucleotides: TGTGCCAGCAGCGCCGGGACAGGCGAATTTTCACCCCTCCACTTT.

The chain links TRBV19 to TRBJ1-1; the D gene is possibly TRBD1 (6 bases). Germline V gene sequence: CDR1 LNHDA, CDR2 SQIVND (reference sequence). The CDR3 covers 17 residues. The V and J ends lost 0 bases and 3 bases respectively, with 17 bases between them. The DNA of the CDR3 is TGTGCCAGTAGTATAGAGGGGGGGGCATGGTATGACACTGAAGCTTTCTTT. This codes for CASSIEGGAWYDTEAFF.

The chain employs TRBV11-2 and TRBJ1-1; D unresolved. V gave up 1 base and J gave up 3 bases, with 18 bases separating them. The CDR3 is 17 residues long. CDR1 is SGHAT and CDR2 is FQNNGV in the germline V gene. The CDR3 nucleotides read TGTGCCAGCAGCTTAGGGGCTACGCGGAATTTTTACACTGAAGCTTTCTTT. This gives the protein CASSLGATRNFYTEAFF.

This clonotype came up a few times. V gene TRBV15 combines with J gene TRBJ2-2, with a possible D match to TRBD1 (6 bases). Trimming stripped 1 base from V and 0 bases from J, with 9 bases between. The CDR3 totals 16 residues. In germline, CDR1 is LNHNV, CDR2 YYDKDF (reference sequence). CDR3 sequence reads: CATSRGGQTNTGELFF. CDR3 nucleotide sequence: TGTGCCACCAGCAGAGGTGGACAGACGAACACCGGGGAGCTGTTTTTT. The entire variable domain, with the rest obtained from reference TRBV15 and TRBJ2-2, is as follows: DAMVIQNPRYQVTQFGKPVTLSCSQTLNHNVMYWYQQKSSQAPKLLFHYYDKDFNNEADTPDNFQSRRPNTSFCFLDIRSPGLGDTAMYLCATSRGGQTNTGELFFGEGSRLTVL.

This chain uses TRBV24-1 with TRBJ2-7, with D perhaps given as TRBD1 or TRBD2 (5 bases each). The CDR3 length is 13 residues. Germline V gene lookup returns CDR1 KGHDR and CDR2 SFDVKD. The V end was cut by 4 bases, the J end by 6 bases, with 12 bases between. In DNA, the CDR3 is TGTGCCACCAGTGACCCCATTGGGGGCGAGCAGTACTTC. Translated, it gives CATSDPIGGEQYF.

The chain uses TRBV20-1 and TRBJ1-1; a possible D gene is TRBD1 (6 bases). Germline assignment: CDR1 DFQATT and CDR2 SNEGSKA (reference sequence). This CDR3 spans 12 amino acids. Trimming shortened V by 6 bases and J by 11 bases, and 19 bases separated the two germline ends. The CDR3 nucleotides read TGCAGTGCACAGTCCAGGGGAATTGAGGCTTTCTTT. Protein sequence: CSAQSRGIEAFF.

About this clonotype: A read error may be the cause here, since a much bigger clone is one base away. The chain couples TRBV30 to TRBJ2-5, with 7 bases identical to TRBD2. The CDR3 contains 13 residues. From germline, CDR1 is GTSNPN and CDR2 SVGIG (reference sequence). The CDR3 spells CAWSRDYHETQYF. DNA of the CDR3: TGTGCCTGGAGCCGGGACTACCACGAGACCCAGTACTTC.

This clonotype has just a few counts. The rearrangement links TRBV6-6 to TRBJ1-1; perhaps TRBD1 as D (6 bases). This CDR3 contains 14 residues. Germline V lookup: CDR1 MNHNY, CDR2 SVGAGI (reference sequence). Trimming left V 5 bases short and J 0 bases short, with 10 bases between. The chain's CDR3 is CASSPGHLNTEAFF. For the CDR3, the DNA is TGTGCCAGCAGTCCGGGACACCTGAACACTGAAGCTTTCTTT.

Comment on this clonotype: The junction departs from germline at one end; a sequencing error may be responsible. In DNA, the CDR3 is TGTGCCGCCAGCAGTGAGTCGAGGCTAGCGGAAGGCACAGATACGCAGTATTTT. Its protein product is CAASSESRLAEGTDTQYF. V is TRBV15 and J is TRBJ2-3, with 7 bases matching TRBD2. The germline V gene encodes CDR1 LNHNV and CDR2 YYDKDF (reference sequence). The CDR3 covers 18 residues.

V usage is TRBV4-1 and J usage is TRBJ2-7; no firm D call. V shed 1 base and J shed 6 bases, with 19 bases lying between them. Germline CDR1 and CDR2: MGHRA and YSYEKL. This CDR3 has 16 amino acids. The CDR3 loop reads CASSQGLTASPLEQYF. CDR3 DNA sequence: TGCGCCAGCAGCCAAGGGCTCACAGCCTCTCCCCTCGAGCAGTACTTC.

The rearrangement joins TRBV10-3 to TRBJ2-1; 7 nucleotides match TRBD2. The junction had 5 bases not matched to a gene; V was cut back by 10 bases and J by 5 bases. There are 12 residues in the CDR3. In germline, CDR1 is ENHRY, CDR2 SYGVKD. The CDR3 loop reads CATGDYNNEQFF. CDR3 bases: TGTGCCACCGGGGACTACAACAATGAGCAGTTCTTC.

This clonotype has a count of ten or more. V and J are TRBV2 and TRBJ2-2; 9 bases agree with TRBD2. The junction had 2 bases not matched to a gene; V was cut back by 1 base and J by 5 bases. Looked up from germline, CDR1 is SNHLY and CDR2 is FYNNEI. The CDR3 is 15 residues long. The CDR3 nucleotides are TGTGCCAGCAGTGAAGAAAGCGGGGGGACCGGGGAGCTGTTTTTT. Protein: CASSEESGGTGELFF.

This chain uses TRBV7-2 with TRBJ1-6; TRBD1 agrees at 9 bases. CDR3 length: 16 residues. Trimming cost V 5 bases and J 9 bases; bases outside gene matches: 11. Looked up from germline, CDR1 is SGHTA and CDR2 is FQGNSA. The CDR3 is CASSPLTGQGSSPLHF. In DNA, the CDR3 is TGTGCCAGCAGCCCATTAACTGGACAGGGGAGTTCACCCCTCCACTTT.

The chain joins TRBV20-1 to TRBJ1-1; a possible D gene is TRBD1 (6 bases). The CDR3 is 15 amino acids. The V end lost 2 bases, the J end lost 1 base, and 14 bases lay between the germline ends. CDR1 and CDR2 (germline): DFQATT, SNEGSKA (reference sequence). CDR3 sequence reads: CSARLSETGNTEAFF. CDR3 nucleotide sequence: TGCAGTGCTAGATTATCCGAGACAGGGAACACTGAAGCTTTCTTT.

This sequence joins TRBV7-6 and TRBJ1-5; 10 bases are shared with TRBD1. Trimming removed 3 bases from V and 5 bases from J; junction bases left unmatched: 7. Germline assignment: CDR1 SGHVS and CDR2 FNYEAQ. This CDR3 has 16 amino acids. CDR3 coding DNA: TGTGCCAGCAGCTTGTACCCCGGGACAGGGGATCAGCCCCAGCATTTT. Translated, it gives CASSLYPGTGDQPQHF.

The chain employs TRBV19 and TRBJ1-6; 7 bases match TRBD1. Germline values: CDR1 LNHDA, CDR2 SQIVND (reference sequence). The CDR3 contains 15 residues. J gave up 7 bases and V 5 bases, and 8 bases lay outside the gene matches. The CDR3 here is CASSLSPTGNSPLHF. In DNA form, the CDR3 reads TGTGCCAGTAGTCTCTCACCGACAGGGAATTCACCCCTCCACTTT.